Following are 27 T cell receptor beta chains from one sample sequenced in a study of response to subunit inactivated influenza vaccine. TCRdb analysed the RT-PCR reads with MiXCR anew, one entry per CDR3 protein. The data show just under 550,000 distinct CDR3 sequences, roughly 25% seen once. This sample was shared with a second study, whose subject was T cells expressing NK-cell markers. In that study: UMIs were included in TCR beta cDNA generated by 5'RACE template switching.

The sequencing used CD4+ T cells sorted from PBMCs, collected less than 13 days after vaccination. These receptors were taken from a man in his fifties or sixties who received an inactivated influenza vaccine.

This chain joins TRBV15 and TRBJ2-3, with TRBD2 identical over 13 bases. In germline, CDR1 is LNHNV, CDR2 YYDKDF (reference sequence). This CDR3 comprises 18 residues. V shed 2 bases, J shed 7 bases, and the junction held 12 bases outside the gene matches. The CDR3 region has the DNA TGTGCCACCAGCAGAACCCGCACCGGGACTAGCGGGATGCATACGCAGTATTTT. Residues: CATSRTRTGTSGMHTQYF.

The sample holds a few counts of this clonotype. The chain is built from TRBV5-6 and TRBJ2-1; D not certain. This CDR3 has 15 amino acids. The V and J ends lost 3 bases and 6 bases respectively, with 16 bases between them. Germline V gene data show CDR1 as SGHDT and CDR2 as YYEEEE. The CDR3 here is CASSSIFSRVNEQFF. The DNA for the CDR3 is TGTGCCAGCAGCTCCATCTTTTCTAGGGTCAATGAGCAGTTCTTC.

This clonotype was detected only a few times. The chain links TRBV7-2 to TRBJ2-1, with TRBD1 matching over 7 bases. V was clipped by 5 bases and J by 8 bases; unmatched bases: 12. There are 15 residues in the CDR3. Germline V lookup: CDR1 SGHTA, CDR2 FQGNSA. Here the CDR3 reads CASSPPRTGRDEQFF. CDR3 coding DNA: TGTGCCAGCAGCCCCCCCCGGACAGGTCGGGATGAGCAGTTCTTC.

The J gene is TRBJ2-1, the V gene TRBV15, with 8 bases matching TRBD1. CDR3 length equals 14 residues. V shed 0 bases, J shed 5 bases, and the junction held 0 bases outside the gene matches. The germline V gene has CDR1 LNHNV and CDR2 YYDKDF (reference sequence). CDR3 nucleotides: TGTGCCACCAGCAGAGACAGGGGGCACAATGAGCAGTTCTTC. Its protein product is CATSRDRGHNEQFF. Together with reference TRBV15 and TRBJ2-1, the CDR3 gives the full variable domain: DAMVIQNPRYQVTQFGKPVTLSCSQTLNHNVMYWYQQKSSQAPKLLFHYYDKDFNNEADTPDNFQSRRPNTSFCFLDIRSPGLGDTAMYLCATSRDRGHNEQFFGPGTRLTVL.

CDR3 residues: CASSSPGAKAFF. In DNA, the CDR3 is TGTGCCAGTAGTTCCCCAGGGGCGAAGGCTTTCTTT. V is TRBV19 and J is TRBJ1-1, with D maybe TRBD1 (6 bases). Germline V gene lookup returns CDR1 LNHDA and CDR2 SQIVND (reference sequence). V was cut by 5 bases and J by 11 bases, with 15 bases left in between. The CDR3 runs 12 residues.

CDR3 sequence reads: CSTWDRIKLNTEAFF. The CDR3 nucleotides are TGCAGCACGTGGGACAGGATAAAATTGAACACTGAAGCTTTCTTT. This rearrangement joins TRBV29-1 to TRBJ1-1; 8 bases are a match to TRBD1. CDR1 and CDR2 from the germline V gene are SQVTM and ANQGSEA. V gave up 8 bases and J gave up 0 bases; unmatched junction bases: 11. The CDR3 has 15 amino acids.

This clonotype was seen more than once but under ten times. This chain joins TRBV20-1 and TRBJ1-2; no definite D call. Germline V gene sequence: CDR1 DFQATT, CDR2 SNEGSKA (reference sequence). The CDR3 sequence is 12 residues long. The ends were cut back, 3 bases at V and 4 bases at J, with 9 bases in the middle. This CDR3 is CSASLVTYGYTF. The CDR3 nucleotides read TGCAGTGCTAGTCTTGTAACCTATGGCTACACCTTC.

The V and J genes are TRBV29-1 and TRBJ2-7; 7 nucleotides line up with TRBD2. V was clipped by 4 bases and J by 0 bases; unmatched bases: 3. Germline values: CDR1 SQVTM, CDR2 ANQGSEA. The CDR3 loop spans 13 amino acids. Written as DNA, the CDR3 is TGCAGCGTTGCAAGGGACTACTCCTACGAGCAGTACTTC. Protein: CSVARDYSYEQYF.

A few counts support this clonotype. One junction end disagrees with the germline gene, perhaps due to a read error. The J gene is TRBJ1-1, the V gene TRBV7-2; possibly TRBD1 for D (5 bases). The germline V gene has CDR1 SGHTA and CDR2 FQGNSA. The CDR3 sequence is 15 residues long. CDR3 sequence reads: CASSLVAGLKTEAFF. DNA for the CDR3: TGTGCCAGCAGCTTAGTTGCAGGGCTGAAAACTGAAGCTTTCTTT.

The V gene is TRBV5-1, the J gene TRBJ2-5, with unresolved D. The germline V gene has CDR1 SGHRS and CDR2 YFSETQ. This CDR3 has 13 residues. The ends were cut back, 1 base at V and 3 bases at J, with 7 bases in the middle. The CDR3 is CASSLRPKETQYF. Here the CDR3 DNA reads TGCGCCAGCAGCTTGAGGCCGAAAGAGACCCAGTACTTC.

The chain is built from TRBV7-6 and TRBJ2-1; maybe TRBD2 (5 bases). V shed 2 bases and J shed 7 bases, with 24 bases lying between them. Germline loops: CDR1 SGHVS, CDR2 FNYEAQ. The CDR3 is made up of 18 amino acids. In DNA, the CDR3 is TGTGCCAGCAGCTTAAAAATTTGGGCGGCCATCTCGGGGAATGAGCAGTTCTTC. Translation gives CASSLKIWAAISGNEQFF.

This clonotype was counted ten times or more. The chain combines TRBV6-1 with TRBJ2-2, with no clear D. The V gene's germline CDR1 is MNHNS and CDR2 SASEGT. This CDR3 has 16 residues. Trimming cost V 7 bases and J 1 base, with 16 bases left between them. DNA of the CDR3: TGTGCCAGCAAAAAGAACCGGGCTCTGAACACCGGGGAGCTGTTTTTT. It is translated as CASKKNRALNTGELFF.

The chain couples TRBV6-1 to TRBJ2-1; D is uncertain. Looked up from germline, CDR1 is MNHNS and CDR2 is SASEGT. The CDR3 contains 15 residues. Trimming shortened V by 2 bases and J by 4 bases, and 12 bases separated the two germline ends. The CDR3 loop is CASSERKLSYNEQFF. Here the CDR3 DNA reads TGTGCCAGCAGTGAACGGAAGCTTTCTTACAATGAGCAGTTCTTC.

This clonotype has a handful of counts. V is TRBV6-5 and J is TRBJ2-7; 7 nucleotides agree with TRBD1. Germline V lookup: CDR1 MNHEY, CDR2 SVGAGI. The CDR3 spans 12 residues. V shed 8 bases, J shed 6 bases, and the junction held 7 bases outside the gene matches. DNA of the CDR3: TGTGCCAGCGGAGAACAGGGGAGCGAGCAGTACTTC. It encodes CASGEQGSEQYF.

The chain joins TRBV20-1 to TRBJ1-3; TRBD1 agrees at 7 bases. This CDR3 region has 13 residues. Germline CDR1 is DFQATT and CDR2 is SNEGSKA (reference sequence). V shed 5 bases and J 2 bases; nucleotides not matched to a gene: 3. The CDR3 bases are TGCAGTGCTTTTCAGGGGGCTGGAAACACCATATATTTT. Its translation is CSAFQGAGNTIYF.

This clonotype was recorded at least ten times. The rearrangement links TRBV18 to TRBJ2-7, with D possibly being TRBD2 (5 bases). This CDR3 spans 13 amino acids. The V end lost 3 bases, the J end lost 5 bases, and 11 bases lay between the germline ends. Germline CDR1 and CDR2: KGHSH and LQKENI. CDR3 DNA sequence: TGTGCCAGCTCACCCCGGGGTAGCGACGAGCAGTACTTC. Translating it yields CASSPRGSDEQYF.

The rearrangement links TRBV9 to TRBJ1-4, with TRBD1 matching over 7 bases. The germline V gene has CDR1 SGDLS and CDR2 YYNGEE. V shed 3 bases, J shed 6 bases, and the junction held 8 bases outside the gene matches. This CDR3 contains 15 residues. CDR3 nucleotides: TGTGCCAGCAGCGCCGCGACAGGGATGGATGAAAAACTGTTTTTT. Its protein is CASSAATGMDEKLFF. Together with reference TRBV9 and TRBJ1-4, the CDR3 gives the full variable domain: DSGVTQTPKHLITATGQRVTLRCSPRSGDLSVYWYQQSLDQGLQFLIQYYNGEERAKGNILERFSAQQFPDLHSELNLSSLELGDSALYFCASSAATGMDEKLFFGSGTQLSVL.

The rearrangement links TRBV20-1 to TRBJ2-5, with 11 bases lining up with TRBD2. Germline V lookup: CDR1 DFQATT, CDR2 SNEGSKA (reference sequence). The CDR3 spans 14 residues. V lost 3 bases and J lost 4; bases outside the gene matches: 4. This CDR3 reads CSARVLAGGETQYF. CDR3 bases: TGCAGTGCTAGGGTGCTAGCGGGAGGAGAGACCCAGTACTTC.

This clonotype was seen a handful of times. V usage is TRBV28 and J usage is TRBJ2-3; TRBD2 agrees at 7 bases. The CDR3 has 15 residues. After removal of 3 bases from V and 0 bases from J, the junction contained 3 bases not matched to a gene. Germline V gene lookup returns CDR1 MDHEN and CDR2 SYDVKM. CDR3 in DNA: TGTGCCAGCAGTTTCGCTAGCGGAAGCACAGATACGCAGTATTTT. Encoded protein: CASSFASGSTDTQYF.

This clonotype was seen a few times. The CDR3 nucleotides are TGTGCCAGCAGCTTGTGGACAGACATGAACACTGAAGCTTTCTTT. It specifies CASSLWTDMNTEAFF. This rearrangement joins TRBV5-5 to TRBJ1-1; tentative D call: TRBD1 (6 bases). V dropped 1 base and J dropped 0 bases, with 10 bases sitting between them. The CDR3 is made up of 15 amino acids. Germline V CDR1 and CDR2: SGHKS, YYEKEE (reference sequence).

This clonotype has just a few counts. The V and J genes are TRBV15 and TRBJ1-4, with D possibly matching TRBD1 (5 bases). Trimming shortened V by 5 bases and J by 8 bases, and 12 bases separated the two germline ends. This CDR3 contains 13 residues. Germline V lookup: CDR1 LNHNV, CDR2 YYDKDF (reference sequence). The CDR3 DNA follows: TGTGCCACCAGCCCCACGGGGGGAGAAAAACTGTTTTTT. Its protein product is CATSPTGGEKLFF. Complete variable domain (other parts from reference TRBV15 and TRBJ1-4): DAMVIQNPRYQVTQFGKPVTLSCSQTLNHNVMYWYQQKSSQAPKLLFHYYDKDFNNEADTPDNFQSRRPNTSFCFLDIRSPGLGDTAMYLCATSPTGGEKLFFGSGTQLSVL.

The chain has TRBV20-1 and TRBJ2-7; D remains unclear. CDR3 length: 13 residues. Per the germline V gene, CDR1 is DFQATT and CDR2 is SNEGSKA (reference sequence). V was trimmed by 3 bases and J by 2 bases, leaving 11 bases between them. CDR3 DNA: TGCAGTGCTAGGTACACGTCCGCCTACGAGCAGTACTTC. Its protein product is CSARYTSAYEQYF.

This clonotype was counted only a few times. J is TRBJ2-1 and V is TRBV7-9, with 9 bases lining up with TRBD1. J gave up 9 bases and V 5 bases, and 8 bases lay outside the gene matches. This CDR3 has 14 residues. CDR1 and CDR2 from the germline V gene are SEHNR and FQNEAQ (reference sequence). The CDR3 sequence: CASSRDRVSREQFF. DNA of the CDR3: TGTGCCAGCAGCCGGGACAGGGTATCTCGTGAGCAGTTCTTC.

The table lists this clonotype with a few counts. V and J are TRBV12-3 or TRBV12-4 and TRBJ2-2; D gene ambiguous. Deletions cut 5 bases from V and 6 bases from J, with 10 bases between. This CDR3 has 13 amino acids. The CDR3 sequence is CASSQLTAGELFF. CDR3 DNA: TGTGCCAGCAGTCAGCTTACAGCCGGGGAGCTGTTTTTT.

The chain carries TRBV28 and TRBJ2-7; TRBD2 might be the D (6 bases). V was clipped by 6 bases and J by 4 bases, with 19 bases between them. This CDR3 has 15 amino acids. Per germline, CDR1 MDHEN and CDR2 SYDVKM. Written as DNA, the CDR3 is TGTGCCAGCAGAATGAGGGCTAGCGACTTATACGAGCAGTACTTC. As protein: CASRMRASDLYEQYF.

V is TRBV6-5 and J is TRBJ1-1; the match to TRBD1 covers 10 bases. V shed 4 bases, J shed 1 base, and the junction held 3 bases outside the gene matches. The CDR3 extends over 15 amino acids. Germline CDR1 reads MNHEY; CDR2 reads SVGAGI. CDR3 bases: TGTGCCAGCAGTTTCGGACAGGGGGGGAACACTGAAGCTTTCTTT. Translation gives CASSFGQGGNTEAFF.

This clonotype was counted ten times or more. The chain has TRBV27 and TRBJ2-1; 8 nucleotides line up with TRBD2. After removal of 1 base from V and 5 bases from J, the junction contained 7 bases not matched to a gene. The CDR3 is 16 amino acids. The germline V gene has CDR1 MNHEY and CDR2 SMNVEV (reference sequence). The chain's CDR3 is CASSLYGGAGNNEQFF. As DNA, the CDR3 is TGTGCCAGCAGTTTATACGGGGGGGCCGGGAACAATGAGCAGTTCTTC.